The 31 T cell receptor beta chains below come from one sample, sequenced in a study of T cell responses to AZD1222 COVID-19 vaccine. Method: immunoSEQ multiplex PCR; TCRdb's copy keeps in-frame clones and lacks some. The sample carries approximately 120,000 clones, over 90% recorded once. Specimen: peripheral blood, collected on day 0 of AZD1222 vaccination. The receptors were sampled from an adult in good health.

The CDR3 spells CSPTLNEKLFF. The CDR3, as DNA: TGCAGCCCCACCCTTAATGAAAAACTGTTTTTT. V usage is TRBV20-1 and J usage is TRBJ1-4; D is unresolved. The V gene's germline CDR1 is DFQATT and CDR2 SNEGSKA (reference sequence). CDR3 length equals 11 residues.

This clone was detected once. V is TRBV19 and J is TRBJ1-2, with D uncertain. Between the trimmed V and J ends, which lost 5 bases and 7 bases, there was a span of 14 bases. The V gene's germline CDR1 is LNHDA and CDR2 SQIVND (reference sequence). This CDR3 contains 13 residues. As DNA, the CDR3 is TGTGCCAGTAGTCCAATGGGGAGTATTGGCTACACCTTC. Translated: CASSPMGSIGYTF.

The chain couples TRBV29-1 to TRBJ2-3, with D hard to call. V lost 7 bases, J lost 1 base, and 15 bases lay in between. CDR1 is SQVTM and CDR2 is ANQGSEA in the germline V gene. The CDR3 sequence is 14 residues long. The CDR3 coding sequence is TGCAGCGCCTTGGCCCGTTGGGGCACAGATACGCAGTATTTT. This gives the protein CSALARWGTDTQYF.

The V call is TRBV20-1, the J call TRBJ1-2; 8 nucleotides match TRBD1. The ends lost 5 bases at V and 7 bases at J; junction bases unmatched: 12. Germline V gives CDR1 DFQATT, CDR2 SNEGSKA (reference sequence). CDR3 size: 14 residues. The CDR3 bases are TGCAGTGCTGGTGACAGGGGCAGCCGGCGTGGCTACACCTTC. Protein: CSAGDRGSRRGYTF.

CDR3 DNA: TGTGCCAGCGGGTCCGACAGGGCGGGGGAAAAACTGTTTTTT. Protein: CASGSDRAGEKLFF. V and J are TRBV2 and TRBJ1-4; 7 nucleotides agree with TRBD1. With 8 bases clipped from V and 8 bases from J, the junction kept 11 bases outside the gene matches. Germline V gives CDR1 SNHLY, CDR2 FYNNEI. The CDR3 runs 14 residues.

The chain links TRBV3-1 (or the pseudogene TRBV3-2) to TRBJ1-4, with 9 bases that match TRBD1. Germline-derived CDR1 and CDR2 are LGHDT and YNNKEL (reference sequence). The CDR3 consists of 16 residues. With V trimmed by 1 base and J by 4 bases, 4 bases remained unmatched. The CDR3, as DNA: TGTGCCAGCAGCCAAGGGGGACAGGGTAGTAATGAAAAACTGTTTTTT. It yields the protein CASSQGGQGSNEKLFF.

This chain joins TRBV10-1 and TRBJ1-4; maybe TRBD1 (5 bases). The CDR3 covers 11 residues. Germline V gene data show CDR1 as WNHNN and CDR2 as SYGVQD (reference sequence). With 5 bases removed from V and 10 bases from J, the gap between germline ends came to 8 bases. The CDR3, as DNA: TGCGCCAGCAGTCAGGGAGGAAAACTGTTTTTT. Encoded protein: CASSQGGKLFF.

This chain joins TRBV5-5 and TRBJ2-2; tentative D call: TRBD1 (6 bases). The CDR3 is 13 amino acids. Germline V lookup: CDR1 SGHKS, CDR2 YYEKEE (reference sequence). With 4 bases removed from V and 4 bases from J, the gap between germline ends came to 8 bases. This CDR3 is CASSLTGTGELFF. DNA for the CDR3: TGTGCCAGCAGCCTGACAGGCACCGGGGAGCTGTTTTTT.

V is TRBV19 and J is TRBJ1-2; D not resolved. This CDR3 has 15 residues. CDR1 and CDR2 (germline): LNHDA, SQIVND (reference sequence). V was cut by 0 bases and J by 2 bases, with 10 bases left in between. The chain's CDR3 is CASSIEAGVNYGYTF. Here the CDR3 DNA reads TGTGCCAGTAGTATAGAGGCAGGTGTCAACTATGGCTACACCTTC. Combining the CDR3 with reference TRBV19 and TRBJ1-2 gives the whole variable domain DGGITQSPKYLFRKEGQNVTLSCEQNLNHDAMYWYRQDPGQGLRLIYYSQIVNDFQKGDIAEGYSVSREKKESFPLTVTSAQKNPTAFYLCASSIEAGVNYGYTFGSGTRLTVV.

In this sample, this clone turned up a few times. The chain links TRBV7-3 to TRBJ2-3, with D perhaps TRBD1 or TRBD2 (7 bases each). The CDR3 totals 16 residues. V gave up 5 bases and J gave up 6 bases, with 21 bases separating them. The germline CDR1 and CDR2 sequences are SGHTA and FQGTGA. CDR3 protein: CASSDGGRGLGDTQYF. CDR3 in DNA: TGTGCCAGCAGCGACGGAGGGAGGGGGCTAGGTGATACGCAGTATTTT.

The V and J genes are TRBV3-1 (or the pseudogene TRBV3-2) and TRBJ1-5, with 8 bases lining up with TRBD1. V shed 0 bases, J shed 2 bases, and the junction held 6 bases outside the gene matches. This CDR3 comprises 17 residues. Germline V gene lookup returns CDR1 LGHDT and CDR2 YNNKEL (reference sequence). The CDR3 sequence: CASSQDQGAGGNQPQHF. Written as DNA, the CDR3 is TGTGCCAGCAGCCAAGATCAGGGGGCGGGGGGCAATCAGCCCCAGCATTTT.

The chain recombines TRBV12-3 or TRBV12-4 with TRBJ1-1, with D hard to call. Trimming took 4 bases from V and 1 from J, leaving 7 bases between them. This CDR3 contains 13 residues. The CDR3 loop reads CASSSYKNTEAFF. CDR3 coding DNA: TGTGCCAGCAGTTCGTACAAGAACACTGAAGCTTTCTTT.

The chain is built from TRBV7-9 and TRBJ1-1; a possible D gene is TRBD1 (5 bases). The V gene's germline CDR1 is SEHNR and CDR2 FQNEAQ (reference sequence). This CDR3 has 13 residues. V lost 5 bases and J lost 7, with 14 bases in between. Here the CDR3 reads CASSRGARVEAFF. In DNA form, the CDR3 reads TGTGCCAGCAGCAGAGGGGCCCGAGTTGAAGCTTTCTTT.

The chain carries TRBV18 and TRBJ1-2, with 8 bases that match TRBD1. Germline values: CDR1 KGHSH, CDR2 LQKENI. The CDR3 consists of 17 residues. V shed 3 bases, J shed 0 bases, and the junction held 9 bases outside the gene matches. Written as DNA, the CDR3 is TGTGCCAGCTCACCCGGGACAGGTAGATGGTCTAACTATGGCTACACCTTC. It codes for CASSPGTGRWSNYGYTF.

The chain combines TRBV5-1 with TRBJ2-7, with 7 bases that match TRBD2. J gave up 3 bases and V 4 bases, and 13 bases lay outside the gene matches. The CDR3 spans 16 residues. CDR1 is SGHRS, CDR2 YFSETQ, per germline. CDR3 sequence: CASSPQLARSLYEQYF. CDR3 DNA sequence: TGCGCCAGCAGCCCCCAACTAGCGCGTTCTCTCTACGAGCAGTACTTC.

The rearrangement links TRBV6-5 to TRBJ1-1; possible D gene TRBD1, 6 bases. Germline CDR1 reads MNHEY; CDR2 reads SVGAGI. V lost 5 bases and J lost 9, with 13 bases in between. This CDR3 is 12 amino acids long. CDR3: CASSPQGFKAFF. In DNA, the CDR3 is TGTGCCAGCAGTCCCCAGGGGTTCAAAGCTTTCTTT.

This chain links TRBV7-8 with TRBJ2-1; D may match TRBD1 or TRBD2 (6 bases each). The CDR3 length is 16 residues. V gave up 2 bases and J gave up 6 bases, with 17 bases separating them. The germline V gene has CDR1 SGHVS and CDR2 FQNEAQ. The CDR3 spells CASSLRGTSPSNEQFF. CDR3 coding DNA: TGTGCCAGCAGCTTAAGGGGGACTTCACCTTCCAATGAGCAGTTCTTC.

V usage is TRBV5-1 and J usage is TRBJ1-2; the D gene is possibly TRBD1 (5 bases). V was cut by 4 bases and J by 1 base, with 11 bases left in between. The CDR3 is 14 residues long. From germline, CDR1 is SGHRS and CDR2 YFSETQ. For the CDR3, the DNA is TGCGCCAGCAGCCTCGGACACGGTAACTATGGCTACACCTTC. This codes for CASSLGHGNYGYTF.

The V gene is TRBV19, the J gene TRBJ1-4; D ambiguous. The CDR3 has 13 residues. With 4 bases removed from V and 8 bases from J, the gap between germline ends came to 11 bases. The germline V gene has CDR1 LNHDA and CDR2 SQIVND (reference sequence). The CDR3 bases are TGTGCCAGTAGTAGTCCCAATGGGGAAAAACTGTTTTTT. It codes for CASSSPNGEKLFF.

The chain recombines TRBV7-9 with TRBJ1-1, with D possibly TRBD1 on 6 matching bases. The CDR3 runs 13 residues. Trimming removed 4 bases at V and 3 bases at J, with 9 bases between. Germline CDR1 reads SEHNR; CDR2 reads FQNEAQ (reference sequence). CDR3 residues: CASSSSGDTEAFF. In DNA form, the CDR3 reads TGTGCCAGCAGCTCGTCAGGGGACACTGAAGCTTTCTTT. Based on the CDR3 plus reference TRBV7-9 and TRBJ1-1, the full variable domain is DTGVSQNPRHKITKRGQNVTFRCDPISEHNRLYWYRQTLGQGPEFLTYFQNEAQLEKSRLLSDRFSAERPKGSFSTLEIQRTEQGDSAMYLCASSSSGDTEAFFGQGTRLTVV.

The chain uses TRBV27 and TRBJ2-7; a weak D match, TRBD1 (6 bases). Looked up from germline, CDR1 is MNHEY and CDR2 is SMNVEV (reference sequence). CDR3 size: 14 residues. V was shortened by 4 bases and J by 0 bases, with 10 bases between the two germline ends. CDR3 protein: CASSYDRHSYEQYF. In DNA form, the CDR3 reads TGTGCCAGCAGTTATGACAGGCACTCCTACGAGCAGTACTTC.

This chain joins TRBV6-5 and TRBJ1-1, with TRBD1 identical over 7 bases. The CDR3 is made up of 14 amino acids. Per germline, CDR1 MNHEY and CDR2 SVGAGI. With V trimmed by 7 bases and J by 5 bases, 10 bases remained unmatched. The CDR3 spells CASTLQSGGTEAFF. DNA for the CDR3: TGTGCCAGCACCTTACAGTCAGGGGGGACTGAAGCTTTCTTT.

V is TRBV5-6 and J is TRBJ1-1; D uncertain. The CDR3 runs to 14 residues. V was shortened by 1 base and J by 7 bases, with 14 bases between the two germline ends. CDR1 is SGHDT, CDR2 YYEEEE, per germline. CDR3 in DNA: TGTGCCAGCAGCTTGAGTTTAGCAAGCCTTGAAGCTTTCTTT. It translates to CASSLSLASLEAFF.

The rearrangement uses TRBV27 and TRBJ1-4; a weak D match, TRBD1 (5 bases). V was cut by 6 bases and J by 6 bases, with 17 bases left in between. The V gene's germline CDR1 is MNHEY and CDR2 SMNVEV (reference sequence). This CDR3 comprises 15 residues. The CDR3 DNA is TGTGCCAGCAGCCCAGGGAGGATGCAATATGAAAAACTGTTTTTT. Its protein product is CASSPGRMQYEKLFF.

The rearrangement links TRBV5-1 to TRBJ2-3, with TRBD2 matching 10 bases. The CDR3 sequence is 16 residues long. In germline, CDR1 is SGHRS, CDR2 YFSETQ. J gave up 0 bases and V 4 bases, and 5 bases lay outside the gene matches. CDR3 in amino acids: CASSPGLAESTDTQYF. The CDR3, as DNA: TGCGCCAGCAGCCCCGGACTAGCGGAAAGCACAGATACGCAGTATTTT.

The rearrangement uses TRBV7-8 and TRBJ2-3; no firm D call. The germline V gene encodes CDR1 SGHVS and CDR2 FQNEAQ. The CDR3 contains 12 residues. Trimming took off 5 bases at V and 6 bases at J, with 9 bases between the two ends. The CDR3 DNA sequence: TGTGCCAGCAGCCGCCCTATTGATACGCAGTATTTT. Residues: CASSRPIDTQYF. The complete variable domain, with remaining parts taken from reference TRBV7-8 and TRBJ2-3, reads GAGVSQSPRYKVAKRGQDVALRCDPISGHVSLFWYQQALGQGPEFLTYFQNEAQLDKSGLPSDRFFAERPEGSVSTLKIQRTQQEDSAVYLCASSRPIDTQYFGPGTRLTVL.

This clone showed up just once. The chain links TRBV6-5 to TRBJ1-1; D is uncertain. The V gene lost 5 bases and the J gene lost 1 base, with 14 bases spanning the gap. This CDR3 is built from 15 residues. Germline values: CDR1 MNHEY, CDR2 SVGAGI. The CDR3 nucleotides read TGTGCCAGCAGTAACCTAGGACTCTCGAACACTGAAGCTTTCTTT. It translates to CASSNLGLSNTEAFF.

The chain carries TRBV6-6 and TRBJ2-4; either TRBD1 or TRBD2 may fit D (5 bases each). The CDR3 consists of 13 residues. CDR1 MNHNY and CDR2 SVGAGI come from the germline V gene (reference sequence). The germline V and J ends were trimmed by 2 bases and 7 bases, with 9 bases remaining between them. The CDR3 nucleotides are TGTGCCAGCAGTTACGGGGGTAAGAACATTCAGTACTTC. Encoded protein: CASSYGGKNIQYF.

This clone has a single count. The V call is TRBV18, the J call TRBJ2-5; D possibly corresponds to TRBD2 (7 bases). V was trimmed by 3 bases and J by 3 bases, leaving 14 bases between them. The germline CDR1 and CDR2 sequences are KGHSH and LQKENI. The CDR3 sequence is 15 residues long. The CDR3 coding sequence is TGTGCCAGCTCACCCCAGGGGACTACAAAAGAGACCCAGTACTTC. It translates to CASSPQGTTKETQYF.

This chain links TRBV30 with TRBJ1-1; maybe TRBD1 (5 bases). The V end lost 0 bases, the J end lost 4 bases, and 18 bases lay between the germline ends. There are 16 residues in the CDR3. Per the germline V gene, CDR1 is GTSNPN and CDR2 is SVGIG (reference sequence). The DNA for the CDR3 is TGTGCCTGGAGTGTATTTCCTCGACAGCGTCTCACTGAAGCTTTCTTT. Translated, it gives CAWSVFPRQRLTEAFF.

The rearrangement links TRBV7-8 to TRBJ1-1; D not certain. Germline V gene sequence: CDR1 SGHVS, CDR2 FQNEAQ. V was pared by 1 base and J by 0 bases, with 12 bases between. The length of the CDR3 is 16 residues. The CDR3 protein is CASSLGGGYMNTEAFF. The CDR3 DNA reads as TGTGCCAGCAGCTTAGGGGGAGGGTACATGAACACTGAAGCTTTCTTT.